This record concerns one T cell receptor beta chain sequence. Its antigen is undetermined. This sample is drawn from a study of response to subunit inactivated influenza vaccine. Study-wide points: Authors suggested each seasonal influenza vaccination recruits few new T cells.

TCRdb called the RT-PCR reads again in MiXCR, with one record for every CDR3 protein. The sample comprises hundreds of thousands of distinct CDR3 sequences, 14% of which are singletons, and less than 9% rests with the top ten. CDR3 length equals 17 residues. Between the trimmed V and J ends, which lost 6 bases and 5 bases, there was a span of 25 bases. The TCR sequence derives from a man aged 45-65 years who received an inactivated influenza vaccine. The source was PBMCs from blood, collected 14 days before vaccination. The chain is built from TRBV12-3 or TRBV12-4 and TRBJ2-5; D possibly corresponds to TRBD1 (6 bases). This CDR3 is CASRPAPGFGGPETQYF. The CDR3 nucleotides are TGTGCCAGCAGACCCGCCCCGGGGTTTGGGGGCCCCGAGACCCAGTACTTC.